This is a list of T cell receptor beta chains from one sample in a study of blood T cells in healthy people across ages. TCRdb used MiXCR to reprocess the 5' RACE reads, holding one entry per CDR3 protein. The sample yields 650,000 to 700,000 distinct CDR3 sequences, around 50% seen once. What was sequenced was blood. The source is an elderly woman in good health. CDR3s include the opening cysteine and the closing phenylalanine or tryptophan. Fields, in order: clone size, D gene, J gene, V gene, CDR3 DNA, CDR3 protein. The D gene is left open where the match is weak. Clone size is given for some rows only: seen once, a few or many times, or a class if the clone is expanded.

.,TRBD2,TRBJ2-2,TRBV7-8,TGTGTCAGCAGCTCGCGGGGAGGTAGCGGGGCGAACACCGGGGAGCTGTTTTTT,CVSSSRGGSGANTGELFF
many,.,TRBJ2-1,TRBV7-9,TGTGCCAGCAGAAGAGCGGACTCCTACAATGAGCAGTTCTTC,CASRRADSYNEQFF
.,.,TRBJ1-5,TRBV29-1,TGCAGCGTAGGACGATACGGTCAGCCCCAGCATTTT,CSVGRYGQPQHF
few,.,TRBJ1-6,TRBV9,TGTGCCAGCAGCGTAGATCCGGGGAATTCACCCCTCCACTTT,CASSVDPGNSPLHF
.,TRBD2,TRBJ2-3,TRBV3-1,TGTGCCAGCAGCCAAGGGGGGTCTAGCGGGGGCCTTTTGGATATGCAGTATTTT,CASSQGGSSGGLLDMQYF
.,TRBD1,TRBJ2-7,TRBV11-2,TGTGCCAGCAGCATCGACAGGGGGGCCTACGAGCAGTACTTC,CASSIDRGAYEQYF
few,.,TRBJ1-2,TRBV20-1,TGCAGTGCTATCAGTTTTGGGTCTGATGGCTACACCTTC,CSAISFGSDGYTF
.,.,TRBJ2-7,TRBV29-1,TGCAGCGTTGCACGAAACTCCTACGAGCAGTACTTC,CSVARNSYEQYF
.,.,TRBJ2-7,TRBV11-2,TGTGCCAGCAGCCTTAGAGGGGTCTACGAGCAGTACTTC,CASSLRGVYEQYF
.,TRBD1,TRBJ1-1,TRBV4-1,TGCGCCAGCAGCTCGGACAGGTGGAACACTGAAGCTTTCTTT,CASSSDRWNTEAFF
.,.,TRBJ2-7,TRBV12-3/TRBV12-4,TGTGCCAGCAGTTCCTCGGACATTACCTACGAGCAGTACTTC,CASSSSDITYEQYF
many,TRBD2,TRBJ2-7,TRBV30,TGTGCCTGGGGGGGACTAGCGGGACCCTACGAGCAGTACTTC,CAWGGLAGPYEQYF
once,.,TRBJ2-1,TRBV20-1,TGCAGTGCTAGTTTTCTTAGCCTCGGGGATGAGCAGTTCTTC,CSASFLSLGDEQFF
many,.,TRBJ2-5,TRBV20-1,TGCAGTGCTAGAAAGATGGGGGACCAAGAGACCCAGTACTTC,CSARKMGDQETQYF
.,.,TRBJ2-3,TRBV29-1,TGCAGCGTTGCTGGGAGATCCACAGATACGCAGTATTTT,CSVAGRSTDTQYF